This TCR beta chain was observed in a study of blood T cell repertoires in COVID-19. Across the whole study: Collection of acute and convalescent COVID-19 samples took place in the United States, Italy and Spain. Sample material is recorded as cDNA or gDNA derived from T cells, B-cell-depleted T cells, or PBMCs.

Original analysis: Estimation of nucleated cell counts was performed using reference gene primer amplification. Only in-frame clones appear in the TCRdb table, and some are missing; sequencing was by immunoSEQ multiplex PCR. V and J calls and clone size are as listed in that table; D and trimming were resolved from the DNA. There are around 210,000 clones in the sample; around 81% occur only once, and about 5.5% lies in the top ten. The source is a woman in her seventies with acute or convalescent COVID-19. Sequencing used peripheral blood.

In DNA, the CDR3 is TGTGCCAGCAGTGATACCGGGACAGGGTCGTATGGCTACACCTTC. It codes for CASSDTGTGSYGYTF. The genes are TRBV25-1 and TRBJ1-2; 9 bases are shared with TRBD1. V was clipped by 3 bases and J by 5 bases; unmatched bases: 7. The CDR3 is made up of 15 amino acids. Per the germline V gene, CDR1 is MGHDK and CDR2 is SYGVNS.